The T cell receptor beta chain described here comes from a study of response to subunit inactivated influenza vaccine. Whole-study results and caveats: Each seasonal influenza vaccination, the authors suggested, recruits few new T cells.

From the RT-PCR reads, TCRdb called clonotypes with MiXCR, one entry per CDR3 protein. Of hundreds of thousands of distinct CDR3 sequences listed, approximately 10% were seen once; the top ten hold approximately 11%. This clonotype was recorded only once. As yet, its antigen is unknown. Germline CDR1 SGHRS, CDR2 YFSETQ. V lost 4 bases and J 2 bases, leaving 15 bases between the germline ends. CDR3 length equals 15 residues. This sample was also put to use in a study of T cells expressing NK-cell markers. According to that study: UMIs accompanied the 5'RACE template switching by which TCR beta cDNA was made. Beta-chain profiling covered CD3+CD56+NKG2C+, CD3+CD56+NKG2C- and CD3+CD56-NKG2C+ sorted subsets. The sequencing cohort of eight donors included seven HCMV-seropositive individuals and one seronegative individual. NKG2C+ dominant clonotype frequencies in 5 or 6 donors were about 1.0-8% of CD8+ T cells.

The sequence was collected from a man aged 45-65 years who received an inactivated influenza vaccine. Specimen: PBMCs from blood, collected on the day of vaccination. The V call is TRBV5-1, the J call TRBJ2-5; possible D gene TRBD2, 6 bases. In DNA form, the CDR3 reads TGCGCCAGCAGCCCGACCAGCGGGCGACAAGAGACCCAGTACTTC. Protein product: CASSPTSGRQETQYF.